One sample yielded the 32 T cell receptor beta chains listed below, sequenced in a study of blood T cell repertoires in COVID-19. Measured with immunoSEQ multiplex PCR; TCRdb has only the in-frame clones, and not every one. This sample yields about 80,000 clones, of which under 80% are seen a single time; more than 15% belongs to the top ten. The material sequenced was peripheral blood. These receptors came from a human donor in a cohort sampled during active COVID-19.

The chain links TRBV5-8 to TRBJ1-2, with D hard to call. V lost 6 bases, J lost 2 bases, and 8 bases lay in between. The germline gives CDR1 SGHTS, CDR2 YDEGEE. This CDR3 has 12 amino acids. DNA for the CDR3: TGTGCCAGCAAGAGAGGAAACTATGGCTACACCTTC. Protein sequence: CASKRGNYGYTF.

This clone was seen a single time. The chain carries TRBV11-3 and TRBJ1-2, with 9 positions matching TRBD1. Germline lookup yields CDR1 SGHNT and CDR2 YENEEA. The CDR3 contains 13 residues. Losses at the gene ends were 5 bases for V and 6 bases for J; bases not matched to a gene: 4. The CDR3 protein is CASSLGQGNGYTF. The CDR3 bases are TGTGCCAGCAGCCTCGGACAGGGGAATGGCTACACCTTC.

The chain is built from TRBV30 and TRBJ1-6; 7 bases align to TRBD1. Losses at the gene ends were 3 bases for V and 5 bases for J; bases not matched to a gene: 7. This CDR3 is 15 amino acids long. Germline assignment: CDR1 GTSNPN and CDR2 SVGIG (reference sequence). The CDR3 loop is CAWRIGGKDNSPLHF. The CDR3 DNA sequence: TGTGCCTGGAGAATAGGGGGCAAGGATAATTCACCCCTCCACTTT.

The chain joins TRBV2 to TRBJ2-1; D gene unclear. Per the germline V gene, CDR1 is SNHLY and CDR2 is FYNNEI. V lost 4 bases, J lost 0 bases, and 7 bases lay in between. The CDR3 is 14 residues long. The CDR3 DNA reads TGTGCCAGCAGTGTAGAGTCCTCCTACAATGAGCAGTTCTTC. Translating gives CASSVESSYNEQFF.

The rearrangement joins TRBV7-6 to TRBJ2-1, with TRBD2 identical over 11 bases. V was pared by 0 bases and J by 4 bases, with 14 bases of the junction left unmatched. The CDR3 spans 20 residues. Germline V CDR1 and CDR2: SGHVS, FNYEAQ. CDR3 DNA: TGTGCCAGCAGCTTAGCGGTTTCTAGCGGGGGGACTATACCATACAATGAGCAGTTCTTC. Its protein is CASSLAVSSGGTIPYNEQFF. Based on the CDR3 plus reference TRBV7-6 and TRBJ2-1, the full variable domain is GAGVSQSPRYKVTKRGQDVALRCDPISGHVSLYWYRQALGQGPEFLTYFNYEAQQDKSGLPNDRFSAERPEGSISTLTIQRTEQRDSAMYRCASSLAVSSGGTIPYNEQFFGPGTRLTVL.

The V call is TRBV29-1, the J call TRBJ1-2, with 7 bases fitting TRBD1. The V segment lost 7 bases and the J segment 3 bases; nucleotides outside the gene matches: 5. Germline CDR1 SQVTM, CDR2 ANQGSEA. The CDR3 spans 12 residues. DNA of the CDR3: TGCAGCGCCGCCGGGACAGACTATGGCTACACCTTC. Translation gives CSAAGTDYGYTF.

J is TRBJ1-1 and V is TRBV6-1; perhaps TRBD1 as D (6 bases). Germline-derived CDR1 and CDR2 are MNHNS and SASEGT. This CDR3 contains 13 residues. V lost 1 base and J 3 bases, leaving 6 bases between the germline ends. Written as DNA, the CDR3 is TGTGCCAGCAGTGAAGACAGGGACACTGAAGCTTTCTTT. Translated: CASSEDRDTEAFF.

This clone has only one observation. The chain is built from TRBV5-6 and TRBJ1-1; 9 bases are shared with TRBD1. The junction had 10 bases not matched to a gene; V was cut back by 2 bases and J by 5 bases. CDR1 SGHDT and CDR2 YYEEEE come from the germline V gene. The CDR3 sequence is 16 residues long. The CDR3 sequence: CASSFRPNGQGTEAFF. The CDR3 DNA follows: TGTGCCAGCAGCTTCCGGCCTAACGGACAGGGGACTGAAGCTTTCTTT. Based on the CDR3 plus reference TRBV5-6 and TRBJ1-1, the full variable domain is DAGVTQSPTHLIKTRGQQVTLRCSPKSGHDTVSWYQQALGQGPQFIFQYYEEEERQRGNFPDRFSGHQFPNYSSELNVNALLLGDSALYLCASSFRPNGQGTEAFFGQGTRLTVV.

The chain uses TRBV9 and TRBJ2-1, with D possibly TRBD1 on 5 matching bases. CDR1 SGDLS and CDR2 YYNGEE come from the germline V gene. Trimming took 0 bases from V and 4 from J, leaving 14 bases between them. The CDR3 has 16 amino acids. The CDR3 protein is CASSVDLAGPYNEQFF. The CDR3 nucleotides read TGTGCCAGCAGCGTAGATCTGGCAGGGCCTTACAATGAGCAGTTCTTC.

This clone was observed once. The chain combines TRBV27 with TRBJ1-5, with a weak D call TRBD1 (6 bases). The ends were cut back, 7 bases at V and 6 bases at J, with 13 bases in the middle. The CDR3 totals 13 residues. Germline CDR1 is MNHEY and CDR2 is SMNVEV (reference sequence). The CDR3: CASKGGSGQPQHF. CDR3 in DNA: TGTGCCAGCAAAGGGGGATCTGGTCAGCCCCAGCATTTT.

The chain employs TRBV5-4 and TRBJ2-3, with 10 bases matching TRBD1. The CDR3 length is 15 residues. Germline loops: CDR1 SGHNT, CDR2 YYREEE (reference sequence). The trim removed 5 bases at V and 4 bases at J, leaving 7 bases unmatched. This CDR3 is CASRVRDRGPDTQYF. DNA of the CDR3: TGTGCCAGCAGGGTCCGGGACAGGGGACCAGATACGCAGTATTTT.

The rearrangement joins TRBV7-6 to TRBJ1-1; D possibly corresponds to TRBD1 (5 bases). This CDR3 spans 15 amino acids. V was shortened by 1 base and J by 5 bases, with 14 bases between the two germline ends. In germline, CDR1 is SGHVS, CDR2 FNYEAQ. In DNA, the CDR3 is TGTGCCAGCAGCTTAGGTGCGGGGCGCAGGACTGAAGCTTTCTTT. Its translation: CASSLGAGRRTEAFF.

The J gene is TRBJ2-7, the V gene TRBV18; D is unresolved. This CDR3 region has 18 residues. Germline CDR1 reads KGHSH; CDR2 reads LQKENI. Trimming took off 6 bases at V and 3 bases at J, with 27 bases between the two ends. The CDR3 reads CASSRPVPHGARLYEQYV. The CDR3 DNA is TGTGCCAGCTCCCGGCCAGTACCCCACGGAGCCCGTCTCTACGAGCAGTACGTC.

The CDR3 coding sequence is TGTGCCAGCAGCTTGGGGACAGGGTTCAATCAGCCCCAGCATTTT. Translated: CASSLGTGFNQPQHF. This sequence joins TRBV5-8 and TRBJ1-5; 8 nucleotides match TRBD1. This CDR3 region has 15 residues. Germline CDR1 and CDR2: SGHTS and YDEGEE. With V trimmed by 0 bases and J by 3 bases, 2 bases remained unmatched.

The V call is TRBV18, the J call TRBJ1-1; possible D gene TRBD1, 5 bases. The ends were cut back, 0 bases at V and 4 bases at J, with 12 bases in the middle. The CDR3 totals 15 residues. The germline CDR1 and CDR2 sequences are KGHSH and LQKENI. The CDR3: CASSPPSGGGTEAFF. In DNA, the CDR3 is TGTGCCAGCTCACCACCGTCGGGGGGAGGCACTGAAGCTTTCTTT.

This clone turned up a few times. Written as DNA, the CDR3 is TGTGCCAGCAGCGAGACAGGGGCCTCCTACGAGCAGTACTTC. Translation gives CASSETGASYEQYF. This chain uses TRBV7-9 with TRBJ2-7; 8 bases align to TRBD1. The CDR3 loop spans 14 amino acids. Per germline, CDR1 SEHNR and CDR2 FQNEAQ (reference sequence). V shed 5 bases and J 0 bases; nucleotides not matched to a gene: 3. Full variable domain (remainder filled in from reference TRBV7-9 and TRBJ2-7): DTGVSQNPRHKITKRGQNVTFRCDPISEHNRLYWYRQTLGQGPEFLTYFQNEAQLEKSRLLSDRFSAERPKGSFSTLEIQRTEQGDSAMYLCASSETGASYEQYFGPGTRLTVT.

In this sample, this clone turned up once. The CDR3 nucleotides are TGTGCCAGTAGTATGGGGAGAACTAGTTTCAATGAGCAGTTCTTC. Encoded protein: CASSMGRTSFNEQFF. V and J are TRBV19 and TRBJ2-1, with a possible D match to TRBD2 (5 bases). V lost 3 bases to trimming and J lost 6 bases, with 15 bases between them. Germline-derived CDR1 and CDR2 are LNHDA and SQIVND (reference sequence). This CDR3 region has 15 residues.

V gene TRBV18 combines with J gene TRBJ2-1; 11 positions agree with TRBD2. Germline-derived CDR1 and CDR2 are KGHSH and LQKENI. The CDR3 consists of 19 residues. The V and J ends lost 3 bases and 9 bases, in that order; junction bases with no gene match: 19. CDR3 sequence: CASSPLPPGTSGGKAEQFF. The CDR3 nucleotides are TGTGCCAGCTCACCCCTACCCCCCGGGACTAGCGGAGGGAAGGCTGAGCAGTTCTTC.

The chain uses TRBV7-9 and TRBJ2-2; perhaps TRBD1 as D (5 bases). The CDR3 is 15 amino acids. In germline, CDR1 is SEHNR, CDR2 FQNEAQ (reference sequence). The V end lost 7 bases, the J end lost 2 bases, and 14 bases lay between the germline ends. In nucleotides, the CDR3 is TGTGCCAGCAAGCTGGGGCAGCTAAACACCGGGGAGCTGTTTTTT. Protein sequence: CASKLGQLNTGELFF.

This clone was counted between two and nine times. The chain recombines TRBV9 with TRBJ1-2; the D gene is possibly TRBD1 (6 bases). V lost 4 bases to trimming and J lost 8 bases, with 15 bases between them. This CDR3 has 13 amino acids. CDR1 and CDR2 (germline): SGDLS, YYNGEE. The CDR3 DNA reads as TGTGCCAGCAGCCCCGGACAGTTTGAGGGCTACACCTTC. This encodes CASSPGQFEGYTF.

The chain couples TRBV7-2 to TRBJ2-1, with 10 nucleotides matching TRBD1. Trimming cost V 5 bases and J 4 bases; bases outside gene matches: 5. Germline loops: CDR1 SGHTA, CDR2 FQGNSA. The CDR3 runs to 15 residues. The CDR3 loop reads CASSPRDRGYNEQFF. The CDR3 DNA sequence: TGTGCCAGCAGCCCCCGGGACAGGGGTTACAATGAGCAGTTCTTC.

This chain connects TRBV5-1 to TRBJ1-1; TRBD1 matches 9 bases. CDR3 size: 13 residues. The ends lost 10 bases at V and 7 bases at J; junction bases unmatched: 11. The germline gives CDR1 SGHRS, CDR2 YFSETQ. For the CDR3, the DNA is TGCGCCTCCGCTAGGGACAGGGATCTTGAAGCTTTCTTT. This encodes CASARDRDLEAFF.

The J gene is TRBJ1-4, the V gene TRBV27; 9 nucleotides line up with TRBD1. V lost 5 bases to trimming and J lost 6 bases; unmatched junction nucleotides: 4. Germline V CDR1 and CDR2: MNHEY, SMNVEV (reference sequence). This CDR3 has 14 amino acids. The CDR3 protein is CASSTGTGHEKLFF. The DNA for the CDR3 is TGTGCCAGCAGTACAGGGACAGGGCATGAAAAACTGTTTTTT. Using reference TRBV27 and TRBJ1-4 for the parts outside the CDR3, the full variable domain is EAQVTQNPRYLITVTGKKLTVTCSQNMNHEYMSWYRQDPGLGLRQIYYSMNVEVTDKGDVPEGYKVSRKEKRNFPLILESPSPNQTSLYFCASSTGTGHEKLFFGSGTQLSVL.

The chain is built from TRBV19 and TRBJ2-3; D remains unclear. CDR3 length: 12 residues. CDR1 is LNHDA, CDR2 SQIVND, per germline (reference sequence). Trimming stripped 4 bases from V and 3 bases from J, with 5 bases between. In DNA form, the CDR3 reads TGTGCCAGTAGTAAGCTTACAGATACGCAGTATTTT. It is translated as CASSKLTDTQYF.

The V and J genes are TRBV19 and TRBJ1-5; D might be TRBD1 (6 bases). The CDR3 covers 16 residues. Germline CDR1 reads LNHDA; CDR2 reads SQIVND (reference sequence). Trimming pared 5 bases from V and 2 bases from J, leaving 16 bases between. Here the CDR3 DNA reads TGTGCCAGTAGTCTTACCGGGACATTCGGCAATCAGCCCCAGCATTTT. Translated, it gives CASSLTGTFGNQPQHF.

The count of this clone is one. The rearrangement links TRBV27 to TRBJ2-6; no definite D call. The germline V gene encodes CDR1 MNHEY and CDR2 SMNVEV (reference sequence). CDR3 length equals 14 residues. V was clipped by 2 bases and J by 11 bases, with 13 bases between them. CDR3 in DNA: TGTGCCAGCAGTTTAAATCCTCCCTACTACGTCCTGACTTTC. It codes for CASSLNPPYYVLTF.

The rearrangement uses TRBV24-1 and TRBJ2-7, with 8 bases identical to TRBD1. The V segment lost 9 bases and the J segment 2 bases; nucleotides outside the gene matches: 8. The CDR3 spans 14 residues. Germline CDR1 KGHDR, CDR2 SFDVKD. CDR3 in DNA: TGTGCCACCCGCGGAGGGGACAGGCCCTACGAGCAGTACTTC. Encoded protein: CATRGGDRPYEQYF.

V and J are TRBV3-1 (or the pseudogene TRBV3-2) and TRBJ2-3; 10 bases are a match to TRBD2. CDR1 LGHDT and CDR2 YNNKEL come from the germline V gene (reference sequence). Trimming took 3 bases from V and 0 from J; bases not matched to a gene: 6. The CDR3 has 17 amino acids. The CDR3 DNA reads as TGTGCCAGCAGCCATTATCTAGCGGGGGTTAGCACAGATACGCAGTATTTT. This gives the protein CASSHYLAGVSTDTQYF.

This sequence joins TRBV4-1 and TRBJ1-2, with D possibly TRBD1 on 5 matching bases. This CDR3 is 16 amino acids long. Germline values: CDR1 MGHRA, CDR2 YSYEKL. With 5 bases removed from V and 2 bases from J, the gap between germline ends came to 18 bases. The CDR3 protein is CASSSPGRAGNYGYTF. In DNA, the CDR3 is TGCGCCAGCAGCTCCCCGGGGCGGGCGGGGAACTATGGCTACACCTTC.

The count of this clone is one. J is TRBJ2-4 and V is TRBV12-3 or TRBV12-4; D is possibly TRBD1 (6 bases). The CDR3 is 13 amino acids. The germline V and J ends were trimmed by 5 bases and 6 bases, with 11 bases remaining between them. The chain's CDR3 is CASSPGERNIQYF. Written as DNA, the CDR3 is TGTGCCAGCAGTCCAGGGGAGCGAAACATTCAGTACTTC.

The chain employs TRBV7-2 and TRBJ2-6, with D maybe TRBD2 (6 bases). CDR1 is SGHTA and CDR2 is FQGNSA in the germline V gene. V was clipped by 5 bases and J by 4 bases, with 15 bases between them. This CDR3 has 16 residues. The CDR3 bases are TGTGCCAGCAGCCCCCGTCCGGGAGCGGGGGCCAACGTCCTGACTTTC. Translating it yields CASSPRPGAGANVLTF.

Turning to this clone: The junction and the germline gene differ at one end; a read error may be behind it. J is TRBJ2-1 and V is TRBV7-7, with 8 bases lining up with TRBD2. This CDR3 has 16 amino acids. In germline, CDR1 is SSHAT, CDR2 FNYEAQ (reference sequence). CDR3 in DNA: TGTGCTAGCAGCTTATCATGGGCAAGCGGGGGCGATGAGCAGTTCTTC. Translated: CASSLSWASGGDEQFF.